This T cell receptor beta chain was found in a study of shared clonotypes between healthy human individuals. Regarding the study as a whole: The small donor group covered limited genetic and exposure diversity. Incomplete sequencing of sorted subsets was indicated by rarefaction despite large depth. Non-shared clonotypes had lower generation probabilities than those shared by all four donors.

Sequencing used immunoSEQ multiplex PCR; TCRdb keeps in-frame clones, though not all of them. The repertoire includes more than 1.2 million clones, approximately 98.5% of them detected once, and roughly 0.35% sits in the top ten. In regard to this clone: Its cognate antigen is unknown.

CDR3 length equals 14 residues. Germline V lookup: CDR1 SGHNT, CDR2 YYREEE (reference sequence). Losses at the gene ends were 3 bases for V and 6 bases for J; bases not matched to a gene: 8. The source is a man under 40 in good health. Sequencing used naive CD4+ T cells sorted from blood. Regarding subset: CD45RA+ positively selected. The rearrangement joins TRBV5-4 to TRBJ2-7, with TRBD2 identical over 8 bases. Written as DNA, the CDR3 is TGTGCCAGCAGCTCTAAAGGACTAGCAGCCGAGCAGTACTTC. This gives the protein CASSSKGLAAEQYF.